This T cell receptor beta chain appears in the sequencing data of a study of blood T cells in healthy people across ages. Study context: Per two T cells, template switching captured roughly one barcoded beta molecule.

A second PCR, run for about 7 to 11 cycles, used a sample-barcoded 5' primer plus a J-beta primer mix. A 12-random-nucleotide template-switch adaptor tagged each cDNA molecule. Each single sample gave us at least 2.5 million CDR3-containing paired-end reads. MiXCR, run by TCRdb on the 5' RACE reads, gives a single entry per CDR3 protein. The sample has approximately 1.5 million distinct CDR3 sequences, under 55% seen once. With each sample, at least 5 micrograms of total RNA were extracted. The CDR3 consists of 15 residues. Germline CDR1 and CDR2: SGHAT and FQDESV (reference sequence). The ends lost 1 base at V and 10 bases at J; junction bases unmatched: 9.

The J gene is TRBJ2-1, the V gene TRBV11-1; 8 bases are shared with TRBD1. The TCR comes from a woman aged 18-29 years in good health. Material for sequencing was blood. The CDR3 DNA is TGTGCCAGCAGCTTAGGGACAGGGCGTGTATACGAGCAGTTCTTC. Translating gives CASSLGTGRVYEQFF.